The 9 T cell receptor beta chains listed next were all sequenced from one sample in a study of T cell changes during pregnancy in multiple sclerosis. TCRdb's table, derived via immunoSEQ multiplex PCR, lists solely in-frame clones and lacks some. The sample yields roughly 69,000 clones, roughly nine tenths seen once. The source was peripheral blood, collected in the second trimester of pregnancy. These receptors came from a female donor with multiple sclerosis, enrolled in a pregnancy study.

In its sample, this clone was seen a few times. Here the CDR3 reads CASSQGGATRDGYTF. CDR3 nucleotides: TGCGCCAGCAGCCAAGGGGGAGCTACTCGGGATGGCTACACCTTC. The J gene is TRBJ1-2, the V gene TRBV4-3; D remains unclear. Germline V lookup: CDR1 LGHNA, CDR2 YSLEER. This CDR3 has 15 amino acids. The V gene lost 1 base and the J gene lost 6 bases, with 15 bases spanning the gap.

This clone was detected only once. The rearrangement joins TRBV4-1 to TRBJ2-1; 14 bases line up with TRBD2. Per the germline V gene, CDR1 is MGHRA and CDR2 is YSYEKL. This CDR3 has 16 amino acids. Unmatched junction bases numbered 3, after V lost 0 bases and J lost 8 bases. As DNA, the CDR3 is TGCGCCAGCAGCCAAGAGACTAGCGGGGGGGCGCATGAGCAGTTCTTC. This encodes CASSQETSGGAHEQFF.

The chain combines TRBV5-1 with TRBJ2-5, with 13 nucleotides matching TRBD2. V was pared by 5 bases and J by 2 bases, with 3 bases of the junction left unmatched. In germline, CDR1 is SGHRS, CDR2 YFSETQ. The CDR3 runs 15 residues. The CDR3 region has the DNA TGCGCCAGCAGGCCGGGACTAGCGGGGCAAGAGACCCAGTACTTC. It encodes CASRPGLAGQETQYF.

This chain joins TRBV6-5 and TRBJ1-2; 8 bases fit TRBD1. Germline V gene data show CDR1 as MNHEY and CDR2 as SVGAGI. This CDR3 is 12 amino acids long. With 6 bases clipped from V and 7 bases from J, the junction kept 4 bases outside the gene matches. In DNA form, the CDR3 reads TGTGCCAGCAGAACAGGGGGAAGTGGCTACACCTTC. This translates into CASRTGGSGYTF.

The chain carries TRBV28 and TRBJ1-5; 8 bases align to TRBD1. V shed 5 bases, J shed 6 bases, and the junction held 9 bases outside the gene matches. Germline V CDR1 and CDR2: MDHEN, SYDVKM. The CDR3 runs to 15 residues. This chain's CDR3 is CASSASSGGGQPQHF. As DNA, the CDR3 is TGTGCCAGCAGTGCCAGCTCAGGGGGCGGTCAGCCCCAGCATTTT.

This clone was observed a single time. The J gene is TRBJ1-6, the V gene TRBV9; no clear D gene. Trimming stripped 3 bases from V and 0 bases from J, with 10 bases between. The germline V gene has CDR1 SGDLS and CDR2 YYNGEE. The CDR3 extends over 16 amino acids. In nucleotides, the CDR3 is TGTGCCAGCAGCGCCCTCGGGTACTCCTATAATTCACCCCTCCACTTT. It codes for CASSALGYSYNSPLHF. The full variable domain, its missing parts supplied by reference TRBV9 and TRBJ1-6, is DSGVTQTPKHLITATGQRVTLRCSPRSGDLSVYWYQQSLDQGLQFLIQYYNGEERAKGNILERFSAQQFPDLHSELNLSSLELGDSALYFCASSALGYSYNSPLHFGNGTRLTVT.

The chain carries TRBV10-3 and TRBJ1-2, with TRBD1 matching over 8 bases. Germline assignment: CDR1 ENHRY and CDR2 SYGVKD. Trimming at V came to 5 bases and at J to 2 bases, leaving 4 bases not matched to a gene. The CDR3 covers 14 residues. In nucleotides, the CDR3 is TGTGCCATCAGTCAGGGGGCAGCGAACTATGGCTACACCTTC. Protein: CAISQGAANYGYTF.

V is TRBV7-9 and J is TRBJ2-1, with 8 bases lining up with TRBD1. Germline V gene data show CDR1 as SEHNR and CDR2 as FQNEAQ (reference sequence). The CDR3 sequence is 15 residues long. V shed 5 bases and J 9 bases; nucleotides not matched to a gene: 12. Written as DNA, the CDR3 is TGTGCCAGCAGCCAGGAGCAGGGGGCTACGGGTGAGCAGTTCTTC. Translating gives CASSQEQGATGEQFF.

The DNA for the CDR3 is TGTGCCTGGAAATGGTCGCGGCAGGGGGGAGAGACCCAGTACTTC. This codes for CAWKWSRQGGETQYF. The chain links TRBV30 to TRBJ2-5, with D perhaps matching TRBD1 (7 bases). Germline-derived CDR1 and CDR2 are GTSNPN and SVGIG (reference sequence). Trimming shortened V by 4 bases and J by 4 bases, and 19 bases separated the two germline ends. The CDR3 covers 15 residues.